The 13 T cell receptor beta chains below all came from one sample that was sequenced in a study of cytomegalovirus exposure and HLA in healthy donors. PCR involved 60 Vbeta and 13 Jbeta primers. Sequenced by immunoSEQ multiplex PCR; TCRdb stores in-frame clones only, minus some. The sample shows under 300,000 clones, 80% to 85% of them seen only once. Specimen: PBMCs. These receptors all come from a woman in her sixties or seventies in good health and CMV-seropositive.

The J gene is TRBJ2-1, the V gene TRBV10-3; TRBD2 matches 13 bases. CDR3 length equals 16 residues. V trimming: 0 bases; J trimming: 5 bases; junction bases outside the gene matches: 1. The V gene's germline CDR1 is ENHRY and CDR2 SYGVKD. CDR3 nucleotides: TGTGCCATCAGTGAGTCTGGGACTAGCGGGAACAATGAGCAGTTCTTC. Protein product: CAISESGTSGNNEQFF.

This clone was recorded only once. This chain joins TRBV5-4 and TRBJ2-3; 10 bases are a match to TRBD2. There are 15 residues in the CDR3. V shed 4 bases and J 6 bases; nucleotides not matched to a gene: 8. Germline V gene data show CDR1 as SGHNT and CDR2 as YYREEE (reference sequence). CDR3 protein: CASSTSGARLDTQYF. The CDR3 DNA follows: TGTGCCAGCAGCACTAGCGGGGCCCGCCTGGATACGCAGTATTTT.

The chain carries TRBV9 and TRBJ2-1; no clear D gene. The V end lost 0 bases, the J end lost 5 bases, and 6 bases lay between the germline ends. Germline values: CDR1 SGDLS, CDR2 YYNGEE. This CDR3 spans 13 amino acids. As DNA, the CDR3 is TGTGCCAGCAGCGTAGGGCGGCACAATGAGCAGTTCTTC. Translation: CASSVGRHNEQFF.

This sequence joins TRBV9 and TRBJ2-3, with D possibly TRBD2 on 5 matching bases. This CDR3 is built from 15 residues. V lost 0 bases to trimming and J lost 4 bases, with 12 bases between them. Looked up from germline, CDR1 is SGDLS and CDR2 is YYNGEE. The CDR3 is CASSVGRNPPDTQYF. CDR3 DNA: TGTGCCAGCAGCGTAGGGAGGAACCCGCCAGATACGCAGTATTTT.

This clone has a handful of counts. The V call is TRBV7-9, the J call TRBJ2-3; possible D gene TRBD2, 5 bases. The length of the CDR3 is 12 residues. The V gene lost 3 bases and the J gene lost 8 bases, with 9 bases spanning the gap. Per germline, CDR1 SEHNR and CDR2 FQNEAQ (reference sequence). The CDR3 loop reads CASSFASLTQYF. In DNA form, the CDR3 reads TGTGCCAGCAGCTTCGCTAGCCTTACGCAGTATTTT.

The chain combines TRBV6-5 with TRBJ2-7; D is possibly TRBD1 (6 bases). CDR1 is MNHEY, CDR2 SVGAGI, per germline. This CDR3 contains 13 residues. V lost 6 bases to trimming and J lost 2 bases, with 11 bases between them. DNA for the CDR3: TGTGCCAGCAGAATGACAGGCCCCTACGAGCAGTACTTC. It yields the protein CASRMTGPYEQYF.

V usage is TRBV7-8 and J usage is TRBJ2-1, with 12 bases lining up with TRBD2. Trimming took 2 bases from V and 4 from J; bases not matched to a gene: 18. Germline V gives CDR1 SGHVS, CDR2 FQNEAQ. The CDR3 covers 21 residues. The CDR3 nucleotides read TGTGCCAGCAGCTTAAAACAGACTAGCGGGAGCAAGGGTCTTTTTTACAATGAGCAGTTCTTC. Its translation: CASSLKQTSGSKGLFYNEQFF.

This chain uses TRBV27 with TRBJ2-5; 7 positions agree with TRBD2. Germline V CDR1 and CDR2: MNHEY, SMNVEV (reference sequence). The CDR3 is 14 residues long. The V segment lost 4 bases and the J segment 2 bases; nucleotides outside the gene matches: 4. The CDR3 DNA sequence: TGTGCCAGCAGTTCGTGGCGGGAGCAAGAGACCCAGTACTTC. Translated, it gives CASSSWREQETQYF.

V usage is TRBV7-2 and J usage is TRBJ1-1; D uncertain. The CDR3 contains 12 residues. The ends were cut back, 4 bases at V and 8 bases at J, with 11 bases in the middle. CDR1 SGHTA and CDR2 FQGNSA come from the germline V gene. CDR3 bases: TGTGCCAGCAGCTCGTCGGGTTACGAAGCTTTCTTT. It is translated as CASSSSGYEAFF. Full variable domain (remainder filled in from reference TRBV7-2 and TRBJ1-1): GAGVSQSPSNKVTEKGKDVELRCDPISGHTALYWYRQSLGQGLEFLIYFQGNSAPDKSGLPSDRFSAERTGGSVSTLTIQRTQQEDSAVYLCASSSSGYEAFFGQGTRLTVV.

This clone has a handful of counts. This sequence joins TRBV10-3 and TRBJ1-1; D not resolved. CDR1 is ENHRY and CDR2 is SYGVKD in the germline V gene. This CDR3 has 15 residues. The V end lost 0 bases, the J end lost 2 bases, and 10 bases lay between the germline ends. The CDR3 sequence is CAISESRGSNTEAFF. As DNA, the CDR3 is TGTGCCATCAGTGAGTCCAGAGGGAGTAACACTGAAGCTTTCTTT.

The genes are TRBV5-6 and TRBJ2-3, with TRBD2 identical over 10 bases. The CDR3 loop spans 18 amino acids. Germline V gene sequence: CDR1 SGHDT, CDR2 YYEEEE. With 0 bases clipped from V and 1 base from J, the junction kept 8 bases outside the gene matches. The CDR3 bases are TGTGCCAGCAGCTTGGGACTAGCGGGCTTTGGGGGCACAGATACGCAGTATTTT. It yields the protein CASSLGLAGFGGTDTQYF. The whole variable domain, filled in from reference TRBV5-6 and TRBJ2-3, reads DAGVTQSPTHLIKTRGQQVTLRCSPKSGHDTVSWYQQALGQGPQFIFQYYEEEERQRGNFPDRFSGHQFPNYSSELNVNALLLGDSALYLCASSLGLAGFGGTDTQYFGPGTRLTVL.

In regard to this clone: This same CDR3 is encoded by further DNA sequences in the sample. CDR3 sequence: CASSQEGAGANVLTF. The CDR3, as DNA: TGCGCCAGCAGCCAAGAAGGGGCAGGGGCCAACGTCCTGACTTTC. The chain uses TRBV4-1 and TRBJ2-6, with a possible D match to TRBD1 (5 bases). The CDR3 sequence is 15 residues long. The V gene lost 0 bases and the J gene lost 4 bases, with 7 bases spanning the gap. Germline-derived CDR1 and CDR2 are MGHRA and YSYEKL.

In DNA, the CDR3 is TGTGCCAGCAGTACGGACAAGAATGAGCAGTTCTTC. Translating gives CASSTDKNEQFF. The rearrangement joins TRBV2 to TRBJ2-1; possible D gene TRBD1, 5 bases. V was cut by 5 bases and J by 7 bases, with 9 bases left in between. This CDR3 spans 12 amino acids. Germline values: CDR1 SNHLY, CDR2 FYNNEI.